Shown below are 13 T cell receptor beta chains from a single sample sequenced in a study of shared clonotypes between healthy human individuals. TCRdb's table, derived via immunoSEQ multiplex PCR, lists solely in-frame clones and lacks some. The table has 1,400,000 or so clones, 98% to 99% seen once. Material: naive CD4+ T cells sorted from blood. Stated subset: CD45RA+ positively selected. These receptor sequences come from a man aged 25 to 40 in good health.

The chain is built from TRBV28 and TRBJ1-2; 7 positions agree with TRBD1. The CDR3 is 13 amino acids. Trimming took 5 bases from V and 7 from J; bases not matched to a gene: 7. Germline CDR1 and CDR2: MDHEN and SYDVKM. CDR3 region: CASSLRQGPGYTF. The CDR3 DNA sequence: TGTGCCAGCAGTCTTCGACAGGGACCTGGCTACACCTTC.

The CDR3 DNA sequence: TGTGCCAGCAGCCAGGAGACAGGGGGGTCTGAAGCTTTCTTT. This sequence encodes CASSQETGGSEAFF. The V and J genes are TRBV2 and TRBJ1-1, with 9 bases lining up with TRBD1. Germline CDR1 SNHLY, CDR2 FYNNEI. The CDR3 has 14 residues. J lost 6 bases, V lost 6 bases, and 8 bases had no gene match. Filled out from reference TRBV2 and TRBJ1-1, the complete variable domain reads EPEVTQTPSHQVTQMGQEVILRCVPISNHLYFYWYRQILGQKVEFLVSFYNNEISEKSEIFDDQFSVERPDGSNFTLKIRSTKLEDSAMYFCASSQETGGSEAFFGQGTRLTVV.

The chain links TRBV18 to TRBJ1-2, with D perhaps matching TRBD1 (5 bases). Germline V CDR1 and CDR2: KGHSH, LQKENI. The V end was cut by 1 base, the J end by 2 bases, with 11 bases between. The CDR3 sequence is 15 residues long. The chain's CDR3 is CASSPLAGPNYGYTF. The CDR3 DNA reads as TGTGCCAGCTCACCACTCGCGGGACCAAACTATGGCTACACCTTC.

The chain carries TRBV7-3 and TRBJ1-2; the match to TRBD1 covers 7 bases. The CDR3 runs to 15 residues. V lost 1 base to trimming and J lost 5 bases; unmatched junction nucleotides: 7. Germline values: CDR1 SGHTA, CDR2 FQGTGA. The CDR3 sequence: CASSLRRTGFYGYTF. The CDR3 nucleotides read TGTGCCAGCAGCTTAAGAAGGACAGGTTTTTATGGCTACACCTTC. Variable domain in full (rest from reference TRBV7-3 and TRBJ1-2): GAGVSQTPSNKVTEKGKYVELRCDPISGHTALYWYRQSLGQGPEFLIYFQGTGAADDSGLPNDRFFAVRPEGSVSTLKIQRTERGDSAVYLCASSLRRTGFYGYTFGSGTRLTVV.

As to this clone: Other nucleotide sequences from this sample produce the same CDR3. The J gene is TRBJ1-1, the V gene TRBV5-1; a possible D gene is TRBD1 (6 bases). V lost 4 bases, J lost 0 bases, and 10 bases lay in between. Looked up from germline, CDR1 is SGHRS and CDR2 is YFSETQ. The CDR3 length is 14 residues. The CDR3 spells CASSIQGVNTEAFF. As DNA, the CDR3 is TGCGCCAGCAGCATACAGGGCGTGAACACTGAAGCTTTCTTT.

The chain employs TRBV6-1 and TRBJ2-7; D is undetermined. This CDR3 contains 14 residues. CDR1 and CDR2 from the germline V gene are MNHNS and SASEGT. Trimming took off 7 bases at V and 1 base at J, with 14 bases between the two ends. CDR3 sequence: CASNLRVTSYEQYF. DNA for the CDR3: TGTGCCAGCAACCTTCGGGTGACTTCCTACGAGCAGTACTTC.

The gene calls are TRBV2 and TRBJ2-2; maybe TRBD1 (5 bases). V lost 7 bases, J lost 0 bases, and 9 bases lay in between. This CDR3 has 14 amino acids. The germline V gene encodes CDR1 SNHLY and CDR2 FYNNEI. The CDR3 coding sequence is TGTGCCAGCAAGGGGATCGCGAACACCGGGGAGCTGTTTTTT. Its protein is CASKGIANTGELFF. Combining the CDR3 with reference TRBV2 and TRBJ2-2 gives the whole variable domain EPEVTQTPSHQVTQMGQEVILRCVPISNHLYFYWYRQILGQKVEFLVSFYNNEISEKSEIFDDQFSVERPDGSNFTLKIRSTKLEDSAMYFCASKGIANTGELFFGEGSRLTVL.

This clone was counted once. The genes are TRBV7-8 and TRBJ2-7; tentatively, D is TRBD1 (6 bases). The V end was cut by 5 bases, the J end by 2 bases, with 13 bases between. The germline V gene encodes CDR1 SGHVS and CDR2 FQNEAQ. This CDR3 contains 14 residues. CDR3 sequence reads: CASSRWDTAYEQYF. CDR3 bases: TGTGCCAGCAGCCGCTGGGACACCGCCTACGAGCAGTACTTC. Complete variable domain (other parts from reference TRBV7-8 and TRBJ2-7): GAGVSQSPRYKVAKRGQDVALRCDPISGHVSLFWYQQALGQGPEFLTYFQNEAQLDKSGLPSDRFFAERPEGSVSTLKIQRTQQEDSAVYLCASSRWDTAYEQYFGPGTRLTVT.

In this sample, this clone turned up once. The rearrangement links TRBV11-3 to TRBJ2-1; D remains unclear. CDR1 and CDR2 from the germline V gene are SGHNT and YENEEA. The CDR3 is 14 residues long. The V gene lost 9 bases and the J gene lost 2 bases, with 14 bases spanning the gap. The CDR3 DNA reads as TGTGCCAGTATGACCCGTCCCCCCTACAATGAGCAGTTCTTC. Translated, it gives CASMTRPPYNEQFF.

This chain joins TRBV6-1 and TRBJ1-5; the D gene is possibly TRBD1 (5 bases). The CDR3 totals 15 residues. Germline CDR1 reads MNHNS; CDR2 reads SASEGT. V was shortened by 4 bases and J by 0 bases, with 10 bases between the two germline ends. Here the CDR3 DNA reads TGTGCCAGCAGTGTGACAGAAAGTAGCAATCAGCCCCAGCATTTT. Its protein is CASSVTESSNQPQHF.

The chain has TRBV7-2 and TRBJ2-7; D possibly corresponds to TRBD1 (6 bases). Trimming pared 3 bases from V and 0 bases from J, leaving 9 bases between. CDR1 is SGHTA and CDR2 is FQGNSA in the germline V gene. The CDR3 length is 14 residues. In DNA, the CDR3 is TGTGCCAGCAGCTTGTCGACAGGCTCCTACGAGCAGTACTTC. It encodes CASSLSTGSYEQYF.

The rearrangement uses TRBV27 and TRBJ2-7; D not certain. Germline V CDR1 and CDR2: MNHEY, SMNVEV (reference sequence). V gave up 3 bases and J gave up 0 bases, with 12 bases separating them. The CDR3 runs 15 residues. CDR3: CASSFAGTASYEQYF. In DNA, the CDR3 is TGTGCCAGCAGTTTCGCCGGAACGGCCTCCTACGAGCAGTACTTC.

The rearrangement joins TRBV28 to TRBJ1-5; D might be TRBD1 (5 bases). Deletions cut 5 bases from V and 7 bases from J, with 12 bases between. The germline V gene encodes CDR1 MDHEN and CDR2 SYDVKM. The CDR3 length is 13 residues. The CDR3 loop is CASSSQGIQPQHF. The CDR3 DNA is TGTGCCAGCAGTAGTCAGGGAATCCAGCCCCAGCATTTT.